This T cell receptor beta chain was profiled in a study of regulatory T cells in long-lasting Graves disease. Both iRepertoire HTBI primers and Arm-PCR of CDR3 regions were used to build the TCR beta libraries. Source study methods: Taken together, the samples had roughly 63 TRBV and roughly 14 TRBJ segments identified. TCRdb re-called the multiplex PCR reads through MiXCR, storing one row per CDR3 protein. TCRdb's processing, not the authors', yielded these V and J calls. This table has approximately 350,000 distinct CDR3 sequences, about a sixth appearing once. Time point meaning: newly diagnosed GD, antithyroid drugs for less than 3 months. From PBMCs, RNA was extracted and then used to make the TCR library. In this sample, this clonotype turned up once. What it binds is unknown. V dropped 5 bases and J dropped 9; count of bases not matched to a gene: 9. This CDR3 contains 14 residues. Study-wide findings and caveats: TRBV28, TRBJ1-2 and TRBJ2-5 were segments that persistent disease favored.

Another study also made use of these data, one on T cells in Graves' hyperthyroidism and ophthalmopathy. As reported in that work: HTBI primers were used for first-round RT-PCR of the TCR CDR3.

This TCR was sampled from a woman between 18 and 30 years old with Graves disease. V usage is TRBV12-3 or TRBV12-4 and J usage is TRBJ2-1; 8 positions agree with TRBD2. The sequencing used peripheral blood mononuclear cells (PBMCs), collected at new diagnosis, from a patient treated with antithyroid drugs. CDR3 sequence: CASSGGSGTSEQFF. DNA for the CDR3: TGTGCCAGCAGTGGGGGATCTGGGACTAGTGAGCAGTTCTTC.